This paragraph reports one T cell receptor (beta chain). The sample belongs to a study of blood T cell repertoires in COVID-19. CDR1 and CDR2 from the germline V gene are MGHRA and YSYEKL. The CDR3 consists of 17 residues. The V end lost 0 bases, the J end lost 1 base, and 15 bases lay between the germline ends. Only in-frame clones appear in the TCRdb table, and some are missing; sequencing was by immunoSEQ multiplex PCR. The top ten hold 4% to 4.5% of the sample, which has a few hundred thousand clones, 70% to 90% seen once. The source of this sequence is a man aged 45 to 65 with acute or convalescent COVID-19. This chain links TRBV4-1 with TRBJ1-1; D unclear. The specimen was peripheral blood. CDR3 nucleotide sequence: TGCGCCAGCAGCCAAGATAGGGAAGCGGGTGCGAACACTGAAGCTTTCTTT. Amino acids: CASSQDREAGANTEAFF.